The 20 T cell receptor beta chains in this list originate from one sample, sequenced in a study of long-term antiretroviral therapy in people with HIV. Samples were assayed with immunoSEQ v3.0 at survey level. Using immunoSEQ multiplex PCR, the repertoire was profiled, and TCRdb retains in-frame clones only, with some absent. The sample consists of around 11,000 clones, around 82% of them appearing once. This specimen was unsorted PBMCs, taken 1.8 years after starting antiretroviral therapy. The receptors originated from a middle-aged man with HIV.

The chain recombines TRBV29-1 with TRBJ2-7; D is ambiguous. Trimming shortened V by 1 base and J by 7 bases, and 14 bases separated the two germline ends. The CDR3 has 13 residues. CDR1 and CDR2 from the germline V gene are SQVTM and ANQGSEA. The CDR3 DNA sequence: TGCAGCGTTGAAGTTACCGAGATAAGGGAGCAGTACTTC. Translated, it gives CSVEVTEIREQYF.

The V call is TRBV5-4, the J call TRBJ2-3; 9 bases fit TRBD1. The V segment lost 3 bases and the J segment 5 bases; nucleotides outside the gene matches: 10. Germline values: CDR1 SGHNT, CDR2 YYREEE (reference sequence). The CDR3 is made up of 16 amino acids. The CDR3 loop is CASSWGVGQGEDTQYF. CDR3 bases: TGTGCCAGCAGCTGGGGGGTGGGACAGGGTGAAGATACGCAGTATTTT.

The chain uses TRBV9 and TRBJ2-7, with a possible D match to TRBD2 (6 bases). The germline CDR1 and CDR2 sequences are SGDLS and YYNGEE. Trimming took 0 bases from V and 6 from J, leaving 7 bases between them. The CDR3 has 12 amino acids. CDR3 DNA sequence: TGTGCCAGCAGCGTAGAGGGAGGCGAGCAGTACTTC. This codes for CASSVEGGEQYF.

The rearrangement uses TRBV28 and TRBJ1-1, with no clear D. Trimming removed 3 bases from V and 5 bases from J, with 7 bases in between. The length of the CDR3 is 12 residues. Looked up from germline, CDR1 is MDHEN and CDR2 is SYDVKM. As DNA, the CDR3 is TGTGCCAGCAGTTTGCGGGGAACTGAAGCTTTCTTT. Translating it yields CASSLRGTEAFF.

The chain recombines TRBV19 with TRBJ2-7; TRBD2 might be the D (8 bases). Germline CDR1 LNHDA, CDR2 SQIVND (reference sequence). V dropped 6 bases and J dropped 3 bases, with 18 bases sitting between them. The CDR3 runs 15 residues. CDR3 amino acids: CASRVAGGQIYEQYF. Here the CDR3 DNA reads TGTGCCAGTAGGGTGGCGGGGGGACAGATCTACGAGCAGTACTTC.

The chain recombines TRBV7-9 with TRBJ2-3; D is unclear. CDR3 length equals 12 residues. V lost 3 bases and J 1 base, leaving 2 bases between the germline ends. Germline CDR1 is SEHNR and CDR2 is FQNEAQ (reference sequence). CDR3 amino acids: CASSFGTDTQYF. CDR3 nucleotide sequence: TGTGCCAGCAGCTTCGGCACAGATACGCAGTATTTT.

The rearrangement joins TRBV4-1 to TRBJ2-7; maybe TRBD1 (6 bases). CDR3 size: 15 residues. Germline values: CDR1 MGHRA, CDR2 YSYEKL. Deletions cut 0 bases from V and 4 bases from J, with 13 bases between. For the CDR3, the DNA is TGCGCCAGCAGCCAAGATGGGGGCCGACTTTACGAGCAGTACTTC. Residues: CASSQDGGRLYEQYF.

V and J are TRBV18 and TRBJ2-7, with D possibly TRBD1 on 6 matching bases. The CDR3 runs 13 residues. Germline CDR1 KGHSH, CDR2 LQKENI. Trimming removed 2 bases from V and 4 bases from J, with 9 bases in between. The CDR3 region is CASSPYREYEQYF. The CDR3 nucleotides read TGTGCCAGCTCACCATACAGGGAATACGAGCAGTACTTC.

The table lists this clone with a few counts. The gene calls are TRBV5-6 and TRBJ1-4; no clear D gene. This CDR3 is built from 16 residues. V was cut by 2 bases and J by 5 bases, with 16 bases left in between. Germline CDR1 reads SGHDT; CDR2 reads YYEEEE. The CDR3, as DNA: TGTGCCAGCAGCTTTCTTCGGTCAGACAAAAATGAAAAACTGTTTTTT. Translation gives CASSFLRSDKNEKLFF.

The V gene is TRBV11-2, the J gene TRBJ2-5, with 10 bases that match TRBD1. CDR3 size: 18 residues. Germline values: CDR1 SGHAT, CDR2 FQNNGV. J gave up 2 bases and V 0 bases, and 9 bases lay outside the gene matches. The CDR3, as DNA: TGTGCCAGCAGCTTAGAGTATACGGGACAGGGGAATCAAGAGACCCAGTACTTC. Encoded protein: CASSLEYTGQGNQETQYF.

In this sample, this clone turned up once. The chain joins TRBV28 to TRBJ1-1; TRBD1 agrees at 7 bases. The length of the CDR3 is 14 residues. The junction had 4 bases not matched to a gene; V was cut back by 6 bases and J by 0 bases. Looked up from germline, CDR1 is MDHEN and CDR2 is SYDVKM. The CDR3 reads CASSLGQMNTEAFF. The CDR3 DNA follows: TGTGCCAGCAGCCTGGGACAGATGAACACTGAAGCTTTCTTT.

The gene calls are TRBV25-1 and TRBJ1-5; D not resolved. V lost 1 base to trimming and J lost 4 bases, with 8 bases between them. Germline values: CDR1 MGHDK, CDR2 SYGVNS. This CDR3 comprises 14 residues. This CDR3 is CASSEFGENQPQHF. CDR3 nucleotide sequence: TGTGCCAGCAGTGAATTCGGTGAGAATCAGCCCCAGCATTTT.

V usage is TRBV30 and J usage is TRBJ2-2; D call uncertain. V gave up 0 bases and J gave up 4 bases, with 3 bases separating them. The CDR3 totals 12 residues. Germline V gene lookup returns CDR1 GTSNPN and CDR2 SVGIG (reference sequence). The DNA of the CDR3 is TGTGCCTGGAGTGTACTCACCGGGGAGCTGTTTTTT. It specifies CAWSVLTGELFF.

This clone was counted a few times. This chain joins TRBV7-9 and TRBJ2-3; D gene uncertain. Germline V lookup: CDR1 SEHNR, CDR2 FQNEAQ (reference sequence). The CDR3 loop spans 11 amino acids. V lost 6 bases and J 3 bases, leaving 4 bases between the germline ends. Written as DNA, the CDR3 is TGTGCCAGCAGAGATACAGATACGCAGTATTTT. Amino acids: CASRDTDTQYF.

This chain links TRBV28 with TRBJ2-3, with D perhaps given as TRBD1 or TRBD2 (6 bases each). This CDR3 region has 17 residues. Germline lookup yields CDR1 MDHEN and CDR2 SYDVKM. V lost 3 bases and J lost 6, with 22 bases in between. Here the CDR3 DNA reads TGTGCCAGCAGTTTCCTTATGGGGGGCATGGGATGGGATACGCAGTATTTT. It is translated as CASSFLMGGMGWDTQYF.

The rearrangement uses TRBV7-6 and TRBJ1-5; tentative D call: TRBD1 (6 bases). This CDR3 has 13 residues. Looked up from germline, CDR1 is SGHVS and CDR2 is FNYEAQ. V was pared by 6 bases and J by 4 bases, with 10 bases between. Here the CDR3 reads CASSVGQNQPQHF. The DNA of the CDR3 is TGTGCCAGCAGTGTAGGACAGAATCAGCCCCAGCATTTT. Full variable domain (outside the CDR3, taken from reference TRBV7-6 and TRBJ1-5): GAGVSQSPRYKVTKRGQDVALRCDPISGHVSLYWYRQALGQGPEFLTYFNYEAQQDKSGLPNDRFSAERPEGSISTLTIQRTEQRDSAMYRCASSVGQNQPQHFGDGTRLSIL.

This chain links TRBV18 with TRBJ1-1; D may be TRBD1 (5 bases). The CDR3 is 15 residues long. V lost 2 bases to trimming and J lost 1 base, with 11 bases between them. Looked up from germline, CDR1 is KGHSH and CDR2 is LQKENI. Here the CDR3 DNA reads TGTGCCAGCTCACCATGGGGACTTGAGAACACTGAAGCTTTCTTT. Translating it yields CASSPWGLENTEAFF. Supplemented by reference TRBV18 and TRBJ1-1, the full variable domain reads NAGVMQNPRHLVRRRGQEARLRCSPMKGHSHVYWYRQLPEEGLKFMVYLQKENIIDESGMPKERFSAEFPKEGPSILRIQQVVRGDSAAYFCASSPWGLENTEAFFGQGTRLTVV.

The V and J genes are TRBV5-4 and TRBJ2-3; no firm D call. The CDR3 is 15 residues long. V lost 0 bases to trimming and J lost 0 bases, with 8 bases between them. CDR1 is SGHNT and CDR2 is YYREEE in the germline V gene (reference sequence). This chain's CDR3 is CASSLEAFSTDTQYF. The CDR3 bases are TGTGCCAGCAGCTTGGAGGCATTTAGCACAGATACGCAGTATTTT.

The chain joins TRBV18 to TRBJ1-3; D is ambiguous. The CDR3 is 13 amino acids. V lost 3 bases to trimming and J lost 3 bases, with 6 bases between them. Germline V gives CDR1 KGHSH, CDR2 LQKENI. The CDR3 sequence: CASSPAGGNTIYF. Written as DNA, the CDR3 is TGTGCCAGCTCACCGGCTGGTGGAAACACCATATATTTT.

This clone was seen a single time. The chain has TRBV6-6 and TRBJ2-3; either TRBD1 or TRBD2 may supply D (6 bases each). V lost 2 bases to trimming and J lost 4 bases, with 13 bases between them. Germline V gives CDR1 MNHNY, CDR2 SVGAGI (reference sequence). The CDR3 is 15 amino acids. DNA of the CDR3: TGTGCCAGCAGTTACGGGGGGCTAGGAGCAGATACGCAGTATTTT. It encodes CASSYGGLGADTQYF.